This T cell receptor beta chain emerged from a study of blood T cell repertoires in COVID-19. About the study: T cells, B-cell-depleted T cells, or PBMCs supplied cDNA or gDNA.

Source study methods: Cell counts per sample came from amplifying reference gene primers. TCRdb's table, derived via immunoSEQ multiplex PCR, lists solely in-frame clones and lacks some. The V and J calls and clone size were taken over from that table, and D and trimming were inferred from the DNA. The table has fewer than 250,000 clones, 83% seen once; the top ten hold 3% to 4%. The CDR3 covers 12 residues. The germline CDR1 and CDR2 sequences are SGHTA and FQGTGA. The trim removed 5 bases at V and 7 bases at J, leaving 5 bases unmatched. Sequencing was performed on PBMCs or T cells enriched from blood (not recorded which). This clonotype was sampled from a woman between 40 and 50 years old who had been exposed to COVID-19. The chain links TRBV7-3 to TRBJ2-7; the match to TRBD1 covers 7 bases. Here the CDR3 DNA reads TGTGCCAGCAGCCACGAACAGGGGGAGCAGTACTTC. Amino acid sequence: CASSHEQGEQYF.